What follows are 5 T cell receptor beta chains derived from one specimen sequenced in a study of T cells after yellow fever vaccination. TCRdb processed the 5' RACE reads anew with MiXCR; each CDR3 protein has one entry. The sample lists hundreds of thousands of distinct CDR3 sequences, 15% to 20% occurring once. This material consisted of PBMCs, taken 15 days after the yellow fever booster vaccination. The receptors originated from a man aged 25-40 years who received the YFV17D yellow fever vaccine.

This sequence joins TRBV6-1 and TRBJ1-2; D gene uncertain. Deletions cut 6 bases from V and 2 bases from J, with 16 bases between. CDR1 MNHNS and CDR2 SASEGT come from the germline V gene. This CDR3 is 15 amino acids long. The CDR3 spells CASSPTRQINYGYTF. The DNA for the CDR3 is TGTGCCAGCAGCCCCACGAGGCAGATAAACTATGGCTACACCTTC.

This clonotype was seen a few times. The chain employs TRBV29-1 and TRBJ2-7; 8 nucleotides align to TRBD2. The CDR3 is made up of 10 amino acids. In germline, CDR1 is SQVTM, CDR2 ANQGSEA. Germline trimming cut 6 bases from V and 6 bases from J; bases unmatched to any gene: 1. CDR3 sequence reads: CSVREGEQYF. The CDR3 nucleotides read TGCAGCGTCCGGGAGGGCGAGCAGTACTTC.

The V call is TRBV28, the J call TRBJ2-6; D perhaps matches TRBD1 (5 bases). Trimming removed 5 bases from V and 3 bases from J, with 23 bases in between. The CDR3 is made up of 19 amino acids. From germline, CDR1 is MDHEN and CDR2 SYDVKM. The CDR3 nucleotides are TGTGCCAGCAGTCATAAGAAAGGGGCAGGGATGGGTGGGGCCAACGTCCTGACTTTC. This translates into CASSHKKGAGMGGANVLTF.

This chain joins TRBV29-1 and TRBJ2-5; 8 bases agree with TRBD1. The CDR3 is 12 amino acids. The trim removed 6 bases at V and 3 bases at J, leaving 3 bases unmatched. Germline V gene data show CDR1 as SQVTM and CDR2 as ANQGSEA. In DNA, the CDR3 is TGCAGCGTAATGACAGGGGAAGAGACCCAGTACTTC. It codes for CSVMTGEETQYF.

The chain's CDR3 is CASSSLAGVDGDTQYF. CDR3 in DNA: TGCGCCAGCAGCTCACTAGCGGGAGTCGATGGAGATACGCAGTATTTT. The V and J genes are TRBV5-1 and TRBJ2-3, with 11 bases lining up with TRBD2. The CDR3 is 16 residues long. Trimming removed 3 bases from V and 5 bases from J; junction bases left unmatched: 8. Per the germline V gene, CDR1 is SGHRS and CDR2 is YFSETQ.